This section outlines one TCR beta chain sequence together with its context. The data were taken from a study of CD8 T cells in ankylosing spondylitis. TCRdb fed the 5' RACE reads into MiXCR, producing one record per CDR3 protein. The sample carries about 160,000 distinct CDR3 sequences, roughly 10% recorded once. V trimming: 4 bases; J trimming: 5 bases; junction bases outside the gene matches: 10. Germline CDR1 and CDR2: LGHNA and YNFKEQ. The CDR3 is 15 residues long. The TCR originated in a female donor with ankylosing spondylitis or in good health (not recorded which). The sample was blood, either unsorted or a sorted T cell fraction (not recorded which). V usage is TRBV4-2 and J usage is TRBJ2-7; 8 bases line up with TRBD2. The CDR3: CASSPPSGSLDEQYF. The CDR3 DNA is TGTGCCAGCAGCCCCCCGAGCGGGAGTTTGGACGAGCAGTACTTC.